The 17 T cell receptor beta chains reported below all come from one sample, sequenced in a study of T cells after posttransplantation cyclophosphamide. Sequencing was performed with immunoSEQ multiplex PCR; in TCRdb, only in-frame clones are kept and a portion is missing. The table has a few thousand clones, 62% seen once. Cyclophosphamide on days +3 and +4 followed busulfan-fludarabine conditioning and a marrow graft. The specimen was PBMCs, collected 30 days after allogeneic stem cell transplant with posttransplant cyclophosphamide. These receptor sequences come from a male patient between 60 and 69 years old who received an allogeneic stem cell transplant from a related donor and was CMV-positive. Some T cells may be provided by the graft donor.

The genes are TRBV27 and TRBJ2-1, with 10 bases aligning to TRBD2. V dropped 2 bases and J dropped 6; count of bases not matched to a gene: 1. CDR1 is MNHEY, CDR2 SMNVEV, per germline (reference sequence). This CDR3 is 14 amino acids long. The CDR3: CASSLSGGANEQFF. The CDR3 bases are TGTGCCAGCAGTTTAAGCGGGGGGGCCAATGAGCAGTTCTTC.

There are a few counts of this clone. The V and J genes are TRBV27 and TRBJ2-1, with a tentative D call TRBD2 (5 bases). Germline V gene sequence: CDR1 MNHEY, CDR2 SMNVEV (reference sequence). V lost 3 bases and J lost 6, with 15 bases in between. The CDR3 is 15 amino acids. Here the CDR3 reads CASSFRAGSLNEQFF. The CDR3 DNA is TGTGCCAGCAGTTTTCGGGCGGGCTCTCTCAATGAGCAGTTCTTC.

A note on this clone: At one of its ends the junction is not consistent with the germline gene, which may arise from a read error. The chain couples TRBV6-1 to TRBJ2-7; D not certain. This CDR3 comprises 14 residues. The germline CDR1 and CDR2 sequences are MNHNS and SASEGT. The CDR3 coding sequence is TGTGCCAGCAGAATCACTCACTACTCCTACGACGTAGACTTC. It encodes CASRITHYSYDVDF.

The J gene is TRBJ1-5, the V gene TRBV6-5; TRBD1 aligns across 7 bases. The CDR3 spans 14 residues. Germline loops: CDR1 MNHEY, CDR2 SVGAGI. J gave up 7 bases and V 5 bases, and 8 bases lay outside the gene matches. The CDR3 bases are TGTGCCAGCAGTACTGGGACAGTAGGACAGCCCCAGCATTTT. Its translation is CASSTGTVGQPQHF.

This clone has just one count. The sample carries other DNA sequences with the same CDR3. V is TRBV5-1 and J is TRBJ1-1, with 10 bases fitting TRBD1. The CDR3 covers 15 residues. Germline assignment: CDR1 SGHRS and CDR2 YFSETQ. Trimming took 3 bases from V and 1 from J; bases not matched to a gene: 3. Here the CDR3 reads CASSWGQGRNTEAFF. Written as DNA, the CDR3 is TGCGCCAGCAGCTGGGGACAGGGGCGGAACACTGAAGCTTTCTTT.

This clone was counted a few times. The V call is TRBV30, the J call TRBJ2-7; 8 nucleotides align to TRBD2. The CDR3 spans 12 residues. The trim removed 5 bases at V and 7 bases at J, leaving 7 bases unmatched. Per the germline V gene, CDR1 is GTSNPN and CDR2 is SVGIG (reference sequence). CDR3 in amino acids: CAWREGLKEQYF. The CDR3 DNA follows: TGTGCCTGGCGGGAGGGGTTGAAGGAGCAGTACTTC. The full variable domain, rest sourced from reference TRBV30 and TRBJ2-7, is SQTIHQWPATLVQPVGSPLSLECTVEGTSNPNLYWYRQAAGRGLQLLFYSVGIGQISSEVPQNLSASRPQDRQFILSSKKLLLSDSGFYLCAWREGLKEQYFGPGTRLTVT.

This rearrangement joins TRBV2 to TRBJ2-3, with 13 bases matching TRBD2. Germline values: CDR1 SNHLY, CDR2 FYNNEI. The CDR3 spans 17 residues. Germline trimming cut 8 bases from V and 6 bases from J; bases unmatched to any gene: 14. The CDR3 nucleotides are TGTGCCAGCCCCGGACTAGCGGGAGCAGGACTTGGGGATACGCAGTATTTT. It yields the protein CASPGLAGAGLGDTQYF.

The chain combines TRBV7-8 with TRBJ2-2, with D possibly being TRBD2 (5 bases). The V end lost 7 bases, the J end lost 4 bases, and 10 bases lay between the germline ends. This CDR3 has 13 amino acids. Germline lookup yields CDR1 SGHVS and CDR2 FQNEAQ. The CDR3 sequence is CASISGITGELFF. As DNA, the CDR3 is TGTGCCAGCATTTCCGGGATCACCGGGGAGCTGTTTTTT.

This clone is medium-sized (0.01 to 0.1%) by share. The chain links TRBV5-1 to TRBJ2-2; 10 bases match TRBD2. CDR1 and CDR2 (germline): SGHRS, YFSETQ. The CDR3 totals 13 residues. Trimming removed 7 bases from V and 7 bases from J; junction bases left unmatched: 4. The CDR3: CASSGTSVGELFF. The CDR3 DNA is TGCGCCAGCTCCGGGACTAGCGTCGGGGAGCTGTTTTTT.

This clone was seen a few times. The gene calls are TRBV27 and TRBJ2-7, with D tentatively TRBD1 (7 bases). Germline V gene data show CDR1 as MNHEY and CDR2 as SMNVEV (reference sequence). V lost 5 bases and J 3 bases, leaving 20 bases between the germline ends. The CDR3 consists of 16 residues. CDR3 in amino acids: CASSTFRGDRRYEQYF. Here the CDR3 DNA reads TGTGCCAGCAGTACCTTCAGGGGGGACCGGCGCTACGAGCAGTACTTC.

The rearrangement uses TRBV13 and TRBJ2-7; 14 bases align to TRBD2. The V segment lost 5 bases and the J segment 4 bases; nucleotides outside the gene matches: 4. The germline V gene has CDR1 PRHDT and CDR2 FYEKMQ (reference sequence). This CDR3 region has 15 residues. CDR3 coding DNA: TGTGCCAGCAGCGCCCGACTAGCGGGAGGGTACGAGCAGTACTTC. This sequence encodes CASSARLAGGYEQYF. The full variable domain, with the rest looked up from reference TRBV13 and TRBJ2-7, is AAGVIQSPRHLIKEKRETATLKCYPIPRHDTVYWYQQGPGQDPQFLISFYEKMQSDKGSIPDRFSAQQFSDYHSELNMSSLELGDSALYFCASSARLAGGYEQYFGPGTRLTVT.

In its sample, this clone was seen a few times. The chain combines TRBV19 with TRBJ2-2, with TRBD2 identical over 11 bases. V shed 9 bases and J 5 bases; nucleotides not matched to a gene: 11. CDR3 length equals 16 residues. The germline CDR1 and CDR2 sequences are LNHDA and SQIVND (reference sequence). The CDR3 coding sequence is TGTGCCAGCAGTCGGGTAGCGGGGGGGCGAACCGGGGAGCTGTTTTTT. Protein: CASSRVAGGRTGELFF.

This clone was detected a few times. CDR3 nucleotides: TGTGCCAGCAGCTTAAGGGGAGGCGATGGCTACACCTTC. Translated: CASSLRGGDGYTF. This chain connects TRBV7-3 to TRBJ1-2; D not resolved. Germline V gene data show CDR1 as SGHTA and CDR2 as FQGTGA. Trimming stripped 1 base from V and 6 bases from J, with 9 bases between. The CDR3 is 13 residues long.

CDR3 DNA: TGTGCCAGTAGCTCCGGACAGCACCCTACCTACGAGCAGTACTTC. Amino acids: CASSSGQHPTYEQYF. The V and J genes are TRBV19 and TRBJ2-7, with D possibly matching TRBD1 (6 bases). V was clipped by 6 bases and J by 2 bases, with 17 bases between them. The CDR3 covers 15 residues. CDR1 LNHDA and CDR2 SQIVND come from the germline V gene (reference sequence). The whole variable domain, filled in from reference TRBV19 and TRBJ2-7, reads DGGITQSPKYLFRKEGQNVTLSCEQNLNHDAMYWYRQDPGQGLRLIYYSQIVNDFQKGDIAEGYSVSREKKESFPLTVTSAQKNPTAFYLCASSSGQHPTYEQYFGPGTRLTVT.

The chain couples TRBV2 to TRBJ2-1; 8 positions agree with TRBD2. The junction had 24 bases not matched to a gene; V was cut back by 6 bases and J by 2 bases. Germline-derived CDR1 and CDR2 are SNHLY and FYNNEI. The CDR3 is 21 residues long. The CDR3 is CASSPISPAGGSKSPYNEQFF. The CDR3 coding sequence is TGTGCCAGCAGCCCGATTTCGCCGGCGGGAGGAAGTAAGAGCCCCTACAATGAGCAGTTCTTC.

This clone was seen just once. The V call is TRBV27, the J call TRBJ2-3; D perhaps matches TRBD2 (6 bases). Per the germline V gene, CDR1 is MNHEY and CDR2 is SMNVEV (reference sequence). V was pared by 4 bases and J by 2 bases, with 16 bases between. The CDR3 contains 16 residues. CDR3 in amino acids: CASSSPGGLLTDTQYF. Written as DNA, the CDR3 is TGTGCCAGCAGTTCCCCCGGGGGACTCCTCACAGATACGCAGTATTTT.

The chain uses TRBV11-3 and TRBJ2-7; no firm D call. Trimming shortened V by 1 base and J by 0 bases, and 7 bases separated the two germline ends. Germline values: CDR1 SGHNT, CDR2 YENEEA. The CDR3 runs to 14 residues. CDR3 protein: CASSLAPGSYEQYF. In DNA, the CDR3 is TGTGCCAGCAGCTTAGCCCCGGGCTCCTACGAGCAGTACTTC.